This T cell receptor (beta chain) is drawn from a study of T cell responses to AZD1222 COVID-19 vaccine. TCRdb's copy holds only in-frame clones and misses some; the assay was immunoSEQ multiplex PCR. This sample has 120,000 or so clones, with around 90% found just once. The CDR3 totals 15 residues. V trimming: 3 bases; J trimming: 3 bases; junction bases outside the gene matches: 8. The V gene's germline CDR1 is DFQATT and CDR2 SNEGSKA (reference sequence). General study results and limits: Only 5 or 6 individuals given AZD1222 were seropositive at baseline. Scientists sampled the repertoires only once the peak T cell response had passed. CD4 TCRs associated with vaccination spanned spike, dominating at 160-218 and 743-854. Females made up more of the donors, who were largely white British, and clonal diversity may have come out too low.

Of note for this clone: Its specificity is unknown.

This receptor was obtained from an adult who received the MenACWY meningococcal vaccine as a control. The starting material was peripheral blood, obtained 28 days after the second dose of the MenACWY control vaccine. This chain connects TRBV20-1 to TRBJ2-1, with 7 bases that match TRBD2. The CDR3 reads CSASPSGEYYNEQFF. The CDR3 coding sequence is TGCAGTGCTAGTCCCAGCGGGGAATACTACAATGAGCAGTTCTTC.